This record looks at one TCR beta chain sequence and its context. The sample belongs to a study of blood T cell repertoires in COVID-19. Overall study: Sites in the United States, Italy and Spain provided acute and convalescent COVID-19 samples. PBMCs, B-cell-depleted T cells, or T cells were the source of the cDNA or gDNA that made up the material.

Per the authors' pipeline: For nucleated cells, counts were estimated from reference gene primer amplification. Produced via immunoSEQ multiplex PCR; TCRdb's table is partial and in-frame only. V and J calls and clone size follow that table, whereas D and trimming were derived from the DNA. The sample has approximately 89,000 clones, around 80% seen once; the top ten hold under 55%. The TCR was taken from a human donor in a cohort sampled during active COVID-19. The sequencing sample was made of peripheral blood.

CDR3 in DNA: TGTGCCAGCACGGGGGGCACTGGGGCCAACGTCCTGACTTTC. This encodes CASTGGTGANVLTF. The chain uses TRBV2 and TRBJ2-6; D may be TRBD2 (7 bases). Trimming took 7 bases from V and 2 from J, leaving 9 bases between them. Germline CDR1 and CDR2: SNHLY and FYNNEI. The CDR3 spans 14 residues. Using reference TRBV2 and TRBJ2-6 for the parts outside the CDR3, the full variable domain is EPEVTQTPSHQVTQMGQEVILRCVPISNHLYFYWYRQILGQKVEFLVSFYNNEISEKSEIFDDQFSVERPDGSNFTLKIRSTKLEDSAMYFCASTGGTGANVLTFGAGSRLTVL.